This TCR beta chain was found in a study of T cells in Graves' hyperthyroidism and ophthalmopathy. Findings and limits, study-wide: The model forecast ophthalmopathy, anticipating it by a median around 6.9 months before onset. The majority of expanded thyroid clonotypes above 0.001 also appeared in blood.

Ophthalmopathy cases scored 3 or more on the Clinical Activity Score and 4 or more on NOSPECS grade, with duration below 3 months. Amplified TCR beta CDR3 regions came from RNA transcripts. TCR CDR3 underwent first-round RT-PCR with the HTBI primer set. TCRdb ran MiXCR on the multiplex PCR reads and lists one entry per CDR3 protein. This sample has about 250,000 distinct CDR3 sequences, with over 20% found just once. About this clonotype itself: What it recognizes is unknown.

Germline V gives CDR1 MNHEY, CDR2 SVGAGI. CDR3 length equals 15 residues. With 4 bases removed from V and 4 bases from J, the gap between germline ends came to 13 bases. The receptor was isolated from a young man with Graves' ophthalmopathy. What was sequenced was blood. This sequence joins TRBV6-5 and TRBJ2-2; D possibly corresponds to TRBD2 (6 bases). CDR3 residues: CASSSPPGLTGELFF. Here the CDR3 DNA reads TGTGCCAGCAGTTCCCCGCCGGGACTCACCGGGGAGCTGTTTTTT.